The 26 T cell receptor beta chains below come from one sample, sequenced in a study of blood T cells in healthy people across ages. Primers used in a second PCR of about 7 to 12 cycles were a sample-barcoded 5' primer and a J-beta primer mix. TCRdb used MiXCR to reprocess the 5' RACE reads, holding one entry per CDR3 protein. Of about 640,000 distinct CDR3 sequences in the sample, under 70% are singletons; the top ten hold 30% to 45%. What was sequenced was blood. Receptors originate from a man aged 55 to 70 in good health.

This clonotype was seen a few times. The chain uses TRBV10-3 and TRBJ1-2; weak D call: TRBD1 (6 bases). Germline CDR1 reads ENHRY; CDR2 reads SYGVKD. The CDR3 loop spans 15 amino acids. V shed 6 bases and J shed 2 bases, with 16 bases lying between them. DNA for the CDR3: TGTGCCATCAGCGTGCCAGGGGAGAGAAACTATGGCTACACCTTC. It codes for CAISVPGERNYGYTF.

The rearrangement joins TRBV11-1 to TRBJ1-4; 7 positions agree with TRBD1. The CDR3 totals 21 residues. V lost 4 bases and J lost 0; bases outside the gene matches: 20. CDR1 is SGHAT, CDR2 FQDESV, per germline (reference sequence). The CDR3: CASSSPTREPGQSTTNEKLFF. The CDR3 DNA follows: TGTGCCAGCAGCTCGCCCACTAGAGAACCGGGACAGAGTACAACTAATGAAAAACTGTTTTTT.

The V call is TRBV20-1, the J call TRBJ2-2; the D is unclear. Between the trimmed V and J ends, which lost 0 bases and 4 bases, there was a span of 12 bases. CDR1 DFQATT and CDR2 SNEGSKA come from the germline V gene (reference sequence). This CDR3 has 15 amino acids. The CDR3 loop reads CSARDASTGTGELFF. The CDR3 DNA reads TGCAGTGCTAGAGATGCCTCTACTGGCACCGGGGAGCTGTTTTTT.

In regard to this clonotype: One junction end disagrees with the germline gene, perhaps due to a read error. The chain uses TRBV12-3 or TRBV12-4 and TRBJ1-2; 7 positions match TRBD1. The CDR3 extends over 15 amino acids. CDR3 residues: CASGLAGGLNYGYTF. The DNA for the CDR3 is TGTGCCAGCGGTTTAGCAGGGGGTCTAAACTATGGCTACACCTTC.

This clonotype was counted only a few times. CDR3 DNA: TGTGCCAGCAGCCAAGAGACAGGGAGGGGCGAGCAGTACTTC. It codes for CASSQETGRGEQYF. The chain is built from TRBV4-2 and TRBJ2-7, with D tentatively TRBD1 or TRBD2 (7 bases each). The CDR3 consists of 14 residues. Germline lookup yields CDR1 LGHNA and CDR2 YNFKEQ. V lost 0 bases, J lost 6 bases, and 12 bases lay in between.

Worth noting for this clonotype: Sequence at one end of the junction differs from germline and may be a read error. In DNA form, the CDR3 reads TGTGCCACCCGACAGGTTCTCTATGGCCACACCTTC. It codes for CATRQVLYGHTF. The genes are TRBV9 and TRBJ1-2; a possible D gene is TRBD1 (6 bases). The CDR3 is 12 residues long. CDR1 is SGDLS, CDR2 YYNGEE, per germline.

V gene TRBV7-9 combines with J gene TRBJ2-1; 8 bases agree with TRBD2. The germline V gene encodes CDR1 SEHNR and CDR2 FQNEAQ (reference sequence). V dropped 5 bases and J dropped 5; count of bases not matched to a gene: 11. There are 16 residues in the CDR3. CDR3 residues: CASSPRRVGGDNEQFF. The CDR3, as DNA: TGTGCCAGCAGCCCACGCCGGGTCGGGGGGGACAATGAGCAGTTCTTC.

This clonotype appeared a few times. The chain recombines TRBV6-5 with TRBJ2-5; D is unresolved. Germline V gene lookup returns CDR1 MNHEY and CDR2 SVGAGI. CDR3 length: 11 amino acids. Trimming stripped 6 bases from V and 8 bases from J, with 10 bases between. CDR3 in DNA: TGTGCCAGCAGCCGCGACTCAACCCAGTACTTC. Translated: CASSRDSTQYF.

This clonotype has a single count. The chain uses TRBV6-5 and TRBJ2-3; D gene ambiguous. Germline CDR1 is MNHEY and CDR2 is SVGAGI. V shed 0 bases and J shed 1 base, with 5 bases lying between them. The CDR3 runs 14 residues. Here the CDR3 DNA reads TGTGCCAGCAGTTACTCTGCCGGCACAGATACGCAGTATTTT. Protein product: CASSYSAGTDTQYF.

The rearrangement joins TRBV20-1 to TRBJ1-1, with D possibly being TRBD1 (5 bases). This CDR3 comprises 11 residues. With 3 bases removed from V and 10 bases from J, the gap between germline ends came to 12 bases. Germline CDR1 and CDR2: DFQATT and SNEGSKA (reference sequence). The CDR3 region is CSASLGGRAFF. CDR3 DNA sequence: TGCAGTGCTAGTTTGGGGGGACGAGCTTTCTTT.

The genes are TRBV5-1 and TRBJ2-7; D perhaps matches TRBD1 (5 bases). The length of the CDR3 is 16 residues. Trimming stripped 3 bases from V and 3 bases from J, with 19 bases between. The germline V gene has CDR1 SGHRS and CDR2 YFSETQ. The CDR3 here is CASSWGPTTQDYEQYF. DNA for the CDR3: TGCGCCAGCAGCTGGGGCCCGACGACACAAGACTACGAGCAGTACTTC.

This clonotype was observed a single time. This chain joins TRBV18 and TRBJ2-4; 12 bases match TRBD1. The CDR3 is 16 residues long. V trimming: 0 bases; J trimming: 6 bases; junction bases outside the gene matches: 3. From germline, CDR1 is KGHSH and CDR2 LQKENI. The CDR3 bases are TGTGCCAGCTCACCACCCGGGACAGGGGGCGGAAACATTCAGTACTTC. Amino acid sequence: CASSPPGTGGGNIQYF. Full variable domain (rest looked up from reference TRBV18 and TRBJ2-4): NAGVMQNPRHLVRRRGQEARLRCSPMKGHSHVYWYRQLPEEGLKFMVYLQKENIIDESGMPKERFSAEFPKEGPSILRIQQVVRGDSAAYFCASSPPGTGGGNIQYFGAGTRLSVL.

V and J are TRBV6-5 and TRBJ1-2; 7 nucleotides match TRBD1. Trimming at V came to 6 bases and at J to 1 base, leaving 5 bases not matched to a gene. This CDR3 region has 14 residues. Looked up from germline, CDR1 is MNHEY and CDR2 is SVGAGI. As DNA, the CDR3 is TGTGCCAGCAGCCGGGACAGATATAACTATGGCTACACCTTC. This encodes CASSRDRYNYGYTF.

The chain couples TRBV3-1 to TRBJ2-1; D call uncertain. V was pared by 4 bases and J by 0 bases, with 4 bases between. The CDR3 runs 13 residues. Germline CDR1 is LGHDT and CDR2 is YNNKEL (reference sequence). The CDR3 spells CASSRFSYNEQFF. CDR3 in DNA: TGTGCCAGCAGCCGTTTCTCCTACAATGAGCAGTTCTTC.

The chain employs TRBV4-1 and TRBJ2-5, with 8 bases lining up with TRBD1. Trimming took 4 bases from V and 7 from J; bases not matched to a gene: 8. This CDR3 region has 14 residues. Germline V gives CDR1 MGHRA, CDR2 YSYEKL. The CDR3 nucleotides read TGCGCCAGCAGCCCAGGACAGGGAGAGGTGACCCAGTACTTC. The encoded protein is CASSPGQGEVTQYF.

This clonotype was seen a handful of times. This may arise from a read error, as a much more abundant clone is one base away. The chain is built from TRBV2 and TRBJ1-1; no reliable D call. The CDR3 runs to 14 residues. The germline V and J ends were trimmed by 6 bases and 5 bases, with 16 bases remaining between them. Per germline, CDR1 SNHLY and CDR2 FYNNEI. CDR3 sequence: CASRDAMARTEAFF. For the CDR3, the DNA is TGTGCCAGCAGGGACGCTATGGCGAGGACTGAAGCTTTCTTT.

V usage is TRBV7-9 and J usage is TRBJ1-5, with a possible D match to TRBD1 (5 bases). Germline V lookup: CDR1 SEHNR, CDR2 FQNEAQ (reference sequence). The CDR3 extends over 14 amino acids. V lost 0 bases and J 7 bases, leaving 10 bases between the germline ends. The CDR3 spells CASSLALGGQPQHF. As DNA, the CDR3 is TGTGCCAGCAGCTTAGCGCTGGGGGGGCAGCCCCAGCATTTT.

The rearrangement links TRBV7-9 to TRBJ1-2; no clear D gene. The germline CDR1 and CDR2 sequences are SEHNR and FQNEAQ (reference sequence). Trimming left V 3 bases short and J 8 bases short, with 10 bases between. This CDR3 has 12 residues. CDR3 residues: CASSFRTSGYTF. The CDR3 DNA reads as TGTGCCAGCAGCTTCCGGACCTCGGGCTACACCTTC.

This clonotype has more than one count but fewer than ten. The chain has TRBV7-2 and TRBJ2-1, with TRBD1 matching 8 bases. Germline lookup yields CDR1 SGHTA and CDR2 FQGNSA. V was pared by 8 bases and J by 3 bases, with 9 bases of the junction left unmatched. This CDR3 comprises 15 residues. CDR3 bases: TGTGCCAGCTCACAGGGGGTCGGTGGCTACAATGAGCAGTTCTTC. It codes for CASSQGVGGYNEQFF.

The CDR3: CASSQAPGSTYEQYF. CDR3 bases: TGCGCCAGCAGCCAGGCCCCGGGCAGCACCTACGAGCAGTACTTC. The rearrangement links TRBV4-1 to TRBJ2-7; D uncertain. CDR1 and CDR2 from the germline V gene are MGHRA and YSYEKL. CDR3 length equals 15 residues. V lost 3 bases and J lost 2, with 14 bases in between.

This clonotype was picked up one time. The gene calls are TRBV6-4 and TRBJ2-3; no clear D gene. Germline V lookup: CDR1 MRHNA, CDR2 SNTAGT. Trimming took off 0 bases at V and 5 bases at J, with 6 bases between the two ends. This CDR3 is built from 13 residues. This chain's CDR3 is CASSDSILDTQYF. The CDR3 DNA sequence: TGTGCCAGCAGTGACTCCATACTAGATACGCAGTATTTT.

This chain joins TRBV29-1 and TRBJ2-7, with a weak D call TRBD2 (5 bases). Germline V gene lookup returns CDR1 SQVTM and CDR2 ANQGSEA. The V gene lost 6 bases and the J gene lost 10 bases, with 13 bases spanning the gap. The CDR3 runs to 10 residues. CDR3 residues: CSVLLGSQYF. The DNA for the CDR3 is TGCAGCGTCCTACTGGGGAGCCAGTACTTC.

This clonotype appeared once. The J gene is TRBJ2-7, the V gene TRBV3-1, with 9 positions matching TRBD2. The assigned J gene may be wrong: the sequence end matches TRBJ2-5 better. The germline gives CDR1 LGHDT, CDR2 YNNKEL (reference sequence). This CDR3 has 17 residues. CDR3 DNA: TGTGCCAGCAGCCGAGTTGGCGGGGGGGCAATGGCGGAGACCCAGTACTTC. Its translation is CASSRVGGGAMAETQYF.

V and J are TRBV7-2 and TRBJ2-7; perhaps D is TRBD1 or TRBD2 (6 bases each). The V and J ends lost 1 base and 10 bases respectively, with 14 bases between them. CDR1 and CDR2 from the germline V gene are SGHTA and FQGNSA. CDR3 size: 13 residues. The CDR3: CASSLVARGVQYF. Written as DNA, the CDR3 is TGTGCCAGCAGCTTAGTAGCGAGGGGGGTCCAGTACTTC.

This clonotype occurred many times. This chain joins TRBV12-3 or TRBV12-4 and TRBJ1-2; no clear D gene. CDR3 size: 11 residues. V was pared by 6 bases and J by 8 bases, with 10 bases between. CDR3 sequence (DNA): TGTGCCAGCAGCCCAGGCGGCGGCTACACCTTC. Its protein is CASSPGGGYTF.

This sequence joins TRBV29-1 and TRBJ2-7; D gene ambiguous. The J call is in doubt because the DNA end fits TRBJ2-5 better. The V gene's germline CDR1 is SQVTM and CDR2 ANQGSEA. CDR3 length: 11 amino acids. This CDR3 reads CSVRPVETQYF. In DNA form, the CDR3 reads TGCAGCGTTCGTCCGGTCGAGACCCAGTACTTC.